This T cell receptor beta chain came from a study of PD-1 blockade in classical Hodgkin lymphoma. The time point: cycle 4 day 1 (C4D1), after around six weeks of nivolumab. Relapse was seen in all patients after autologous stem cell transplantation, and brentuximab vedotin exposure was variable. Each best response was a complete response, a partial response or progressive disease. Here immunoSEQ multiplex PCR was the method, and the copy in TCRdb shows in-frame clones only, minus some. The sample yields approximately 17,000 clones, roughly 65% seen once. The sequence derives from a human donor with classical Hodgkin lymphoma. This specimen was peripheral blood mononuclear cells (PBMCs), taken before the fourth cycle of nivolumab.

CDR3 DNA sequence: TGCGCCAGCAGCTTGGATGTGACAGAACTCCCTAACTATGGCTACACCTTC. Amino acids: CASSLDVTELPNYGYTF. The chain is built from TRBV5-1 and TRBJ1-2; tentative D call: TRBD1 (5 bases). The CDR3 runs to 17 residues. Germline V gene sequence: CDR1 SGHRS, CDR2 YFSETQ. Trimming took 0 bases from V and 0 from J, leaving 15 bases between them.